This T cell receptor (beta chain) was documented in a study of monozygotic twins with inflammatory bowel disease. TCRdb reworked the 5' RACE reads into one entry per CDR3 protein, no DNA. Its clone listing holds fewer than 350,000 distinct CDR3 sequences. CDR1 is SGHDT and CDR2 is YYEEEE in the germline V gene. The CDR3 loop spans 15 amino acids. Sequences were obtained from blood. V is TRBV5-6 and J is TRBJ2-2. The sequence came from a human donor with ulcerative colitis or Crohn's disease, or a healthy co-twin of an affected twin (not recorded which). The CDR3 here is CASSLGSTYTGELFF. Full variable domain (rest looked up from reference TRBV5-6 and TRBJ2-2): DAGVTQSPTHLIKTRGQQVTLRCSPKSGHDTVSWYQQALGQGPQFIFQYYEEEERQRGNFPDRFSGHQFPNYSSELNVNALLLGDSALYLCASSLGSTYTGELFFGEGSRLTVL.